A single sample is the source of the 20 T cell receptor beta chains below, sequenced in a study of blood T cell repertoires in COVID-19. Assay used: immunoSEQ multiplex PCR; TCRdb lists only in-frame clones, some missing. The sample lists 150,000 to 180,000 clones, 85% occurring once. The sample was peripheral blood. All receptors derive from a woman aged 55 to 70 with COVID-19, enrolled during active disease.

This sequence joins TRBV7-3 and TRBJ2-3; 9 positions match TRBD2. The CDR3 totals 13 residues. The germline gives CDR1 SGHTA, CDR2 FQGTGA. Trimming took 2 bases from V and 8 from J; bases not matched to a gene: 2. CDR3 residues: CASSLERGVTQYF. The DNA for the CDR3 is TGTGCCAGCAGCTTAGAGCGGGGGGTTACGCAGTATTTT.

This clone was observed a few times. CDR3 DNA sequence: TGTGCCAGCAGTTTCCCGACAGGGTATGGCAATCAGCCCCAGCATTTT. Its protein is CASSFPTGYGNQPQHF. The genes are TRBV6-2 or TRBV6-3 and TRBJ1-5, with 7 positions matching TRBD1. This CDR3 region has 16 residues. CDR1 MNHEY and CDR2 SVGEGT come from the germline V gene. The junction had 8 bases not matched to a gene; V was cut back by 4 bases and J by 2 bases.

J is TRBJ1-6 and V is TRBV3-1 (or the pseudogene TRBV3-2); TRBD1 matches 7 bases. Losses at the gene ends were 1 base for V and 7 bases for J; bases not matched to a gene: 7. This CDR3 has 16 residues. Germline-derived CDR1 and CDR2 are LGHDT and YNNKEL (reference sequence). The CDR3 region has the DNA TGTGCCAGCAGCCAAGGGGCGACAGGGAGGAATTCACCCCTCCACTTT. It is translated as CASSQGATGRNSPLHF.

This clone was counted once. V is TRBV18 and J is TRBJ2-1; 12 nucleotides match TRBD2. The ends lost 1 base at V and 7 bases at J; junction bases unmatched: 2. CDR3 length: 15 amino acids. Germline assignment: CDR1 KGHSH and CDR2 LQKENI. This chain's CDR3 is CASSPLTSGGNEQFF. In DNA form, the CDR3 reads TGTGCCAGCTCACCACTAACTAGCGGGGGGAATGAGCAGTTCTTC.

The chain is built from TRBV7-9 and TRBJ1-4; maybe TRBD1 (6 bases). CDR3 length: 14 amino acids. CDR1 SEHNR and CDR2 FQNEAQ come from the germline V gene (reference sequence). The V and J ends lost 4 bases and 7 bases respectively, with 13 bases between them. CDR3 sequence (DNA): TGTGCCAGCAGCTCCCGGGACATTGGTGAAAAACTGTTTTTT. Translated: CASSSRDIGEKLFF.

The chain joins TRBV5-5 to TRBJ2-2; 14 bases are a match to TRBD2. V shed 2 bases and J 3 bases; nucleotides not matched to a gene: 3. This CDR3 is 17 amino acids long. CDR1 is SGHKS and CDR2 is YYEKEE in the germline V gene (reference sequence). The CDR3 DNA is TGTGCCAGCAGCTTACCGGGACTAGCGGGAGACACCGGGGAGCTGTTTTTT. It is translated as CASSLPGLAGDTGELFF.

This chain joins TRBV19 and TRBJ1-5, with D possibly TRBD1 on 5 matching bases. The CDR3 is made up of 16 amino acids. V lost 6 bases and J lost 5, with 20 bases in between. In germline, CDR1 is LNHDA, CDR2 SQIVND (reference sequence). The CDR3 reads CASRSLWGGDHQPQHF. DNA of the CDR3: TGTGCCAGTAGAAGTTTGTGGGGGGGTGATCATCAGCCCCAGCATTTT.

The V and J genes are TRBV12-3 or TRBV12-4 and TRBJ2-2, with D unclear. V was pared by 11 bases and J by 5 bases, with 15 bases between. This CDR3 has 13 residues. Here the CDR3 DNA reads TGTGCCGGCGACCTCGGGTTAACCGGGGAGCTGTTTTTT. This gives the protein CAGDLGLTGELFF.

The chain has TRBV9 and TRBJ1-3; possible D gene TRBD1, 5 bases. This CDR3 is 14 amino acids long. The germline V gene encodes CDR1 SGDLS and CDR2 YYNGEE. V gave up 3 bases and J gave up 0 bases, with 7 bases separating them. CDR3 coding DNA: TGTGCCAGCAGCGGGACACCCTCTGGAAACACCATATATTTT. Translated: CASSGTPSGNTIYF.

The V gene is TRBV7-8, the J gene TRBJ2-7, with D possibly matching TRBD1 (5 bases). V was shortened by 2 bases and J by 4 bases, with 18 bases between the two germline ends. Germline CDR1 and CDR2: SGHVS and FQNEAQ. The CDR3 covers 16 residues. The CDR3 DNA is TGTGCCAGCAGCTTACCCGCAGGGCCGTTATCGTACGAGCAGTACTTC. Protein product: CASSLPAGPLSYEQYF.

This clone occurred once. The genes are TRBV5-1 and TRBJ2-1; TRBD2 might be the D (6 bases). The CDR3 is made up of 14 amino acids. The germline gives CDR1 SGHRS, CDR2 YFSETQ. Trimming removed 0 bases at V and 8 bases at J, with 12 bases between. For the CDR3, the DNA is TGCGCCAGCAGCTTGGTACTAGCAAGGGATGAGCAGTTCTTC. Its translation is CASSLVLARDEQFF.

The chain couples TRBV7-2 to TRBJ1-6; no firm D call. The germline V and J ends were trimmed by 5 bases and 10 bases, with 12 bases remaining between them. The germline V gene has CDR1 SGHTA and CDR2 FQGNSA. The CDR3 runs 13 residues. CDR3 nucleotides: TGTGCCAGCAGCACCCAGTTCGCCTCACCCCTCCACTTT. The encoded protein is CASSTQFASPLHF.

The CDR3 is CASSYEEGGKNIQYF. CDR3 DNA: TGTGCCAGCAGTTACGAAGAGGGGGGGAAAAACATTCAGTACTTC. The chain combines TRBV6-2 or TRBV6-3 with TRBJ2-4; D is perhaps TRBD2 (7 bases). Germline V gene lookup returns CDR1 MNHEY and CDR2 SVGEGT. The CDR3 covers 15 residues. Between the trimmed V and J ends, which lost 2 bases and 4 bases, there was a span of 12 bases.

The V and J genes are TRBV5-1 and TRBJ1-1, with TRBD1 matching 7 bases. CDR1 is SGHRS, CDR2 YFSETQ, per germline. This CDR3 region has 15 residues. J lost 0 bases, V lost 2 bases, and 4 bases had no gene match. CDR3 region: CASSFGGQMNTEAFF. CDR3 DNA: TGCGCCAGCAGCTTTGGGGGACAGATGAACACTGAAGCTTTCTTT.

This clone was seen a single time. The genes are TRBV7-3 and TRBJ2-2; TRBD2 is a possible D gene (6 bases). Germline V lookup: CDR1 SGHTA, CDR2 FQGTGA. V was clipped by 6 bases and J by 5 bases, with 13 bases between them. CDR3 length: 14 amino acids. The chain's CDR3 is CASSPGRGTGELFF. In DNA form, the CDR3 reads TGTGCCAGCAGTCCGGGCCGGGGGACCGGGGAGCTGTTTTTT.

V usage is TRBV6-5 and J usage is TRBJ2-4, with 14 bases that match TRBD2. V trimming: 6 bases; J trimming: 6 bases; junction bases outside the gene matches: 4. This CDR3 spans 15 amino acids. The germline gives CDR1 MNHEY, CDR2 SVGAGI. In DNA form, the CDR3 reads TGTGCCAGCAGACTTGGACTAGCGGGGGGAAACATTCAGTACTTC. Residues: CASRLGLAGGNIQYF.

The rearrangement uses TRBV2 and TRBJ1-1; 8 bases align to TRBD1. The CDR3 spans 13 residues. Germline V CDR1 and CDR2: SNHLY, FYNNEI. The J segment lost 6 bases and the V segment lost 5 bases, leaving 5 bases of the junction unmatched. The DNA of the CDR3 is TGTGCCAGCAGTAGACAGGGGATCTCTGAAGCTTTCTTT. It codes for CASSRQGISEAFF.

This clone was detected once. The gene calls are TRBV10-3 and TRBJ1-6, with TRBD1 matching over 8 bases. In germline, CDR1 is ENHRY, CDR2 SYGVKD. The CDR3 is made up of 15 amino acids. The J segment lost 7 bases and the V segment lost 3 bases, leaving 5 bases of the junction unmatched. The CDR3 loop is CAISDRTGNNSPLHF. The CDR3 DNA follows: TGTGCCATCAGTGACCGGACAGGGAACAATTCACCCCTCCACTTT.

This chain joins TRBV6-5 and TRBJ1-2, with 7 bases matching TRBD1. V shed 0 bases, J shed 4 bases, and the junction held 5 bases outside the gene matches. Germline CDR1 reads MNHEY; CDR2 reads SVGAGI. The CDR3 length is 15 residues. CDR3 sequence: CASSYSPQGSYGYTF. DNA for the CDR3: TGTGCCAGCAGTTACTCGCCACAGGGGAGCTATGGCTACACCTTC.

The V and J genes are TRBV6-5 and TRBJ2-1; the D gene is possibly TRBD2 (6 bases). V dropped 6 bases and J dropped 4 bases, with 16 bases sitting between them. The CDR3 consists of 15 residues. Per germline, CDR1 MNHEY and CDR2 SVGAGI. This CDR3 reads CASRSRDWFYNEQFF. The CDR3 coding sequence is TGTGCCAGCAGAAGCCGGGACTGGTTTTACAATGAGCAGTTCTTC.